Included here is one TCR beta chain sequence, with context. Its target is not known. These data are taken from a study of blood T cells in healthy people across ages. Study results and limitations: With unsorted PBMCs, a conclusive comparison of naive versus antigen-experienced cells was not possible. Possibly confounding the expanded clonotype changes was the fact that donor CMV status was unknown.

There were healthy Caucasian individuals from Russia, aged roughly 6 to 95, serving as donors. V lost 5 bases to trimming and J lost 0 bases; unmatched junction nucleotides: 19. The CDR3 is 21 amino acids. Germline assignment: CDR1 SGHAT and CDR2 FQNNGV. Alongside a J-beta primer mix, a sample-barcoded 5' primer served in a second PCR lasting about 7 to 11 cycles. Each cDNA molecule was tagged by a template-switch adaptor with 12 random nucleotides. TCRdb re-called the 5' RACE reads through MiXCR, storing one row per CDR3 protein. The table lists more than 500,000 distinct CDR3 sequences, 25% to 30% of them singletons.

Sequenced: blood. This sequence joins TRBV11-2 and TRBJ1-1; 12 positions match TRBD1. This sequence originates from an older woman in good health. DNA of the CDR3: TGTGCCAGCAGCCCGAGAGGGTCGGGACAGGGGGCAACCGATCTGAACACTGAAGCTTTCTTT. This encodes CASSPRGSGQGATDLNTEAFF.